Listed here are 3 T cell receptor beta chains from one sample, sequenced in a study of blood T cell repertoires in COVID-19. Measured with immunoSEQ multiplex PCR; TCRdb has only the in-frame clones, and not every one. The table includes about 76,000 clones, 90% detected once. Material for sequencing was peripheral blood. The source of these receptors is a woman aged 45-59 years in a cohort sampled during active COVID-19.

A few counts support this clone. The chain uses TRBV5-1 and TRBJ1-2; TRBD1 is a possible D gene (5 bases). Per germline, CDR1 SGHRS and CDR2 YFSETQ. The CDR3 consists of 16 residues. V was trimmed by 1 base and J by 8 bases, leaving 21 bases between them. Here the CDR3 reads CASSLSTGGGGIGYTF. In nucleotides, the CDR3 is TGCGCCAGCAGCTTGAGCACGGGCGGCGGGGGTATCGGCTACACCTTC.

The rearrangement links TRBV30 to TRBJ1-6; D perhaps matches TRBD1 (5 bases). Germline assignment: CDR1 GTSNPN and CDR2 SVGIG (reference sequence). This CDR3 spans 13 amino acids. V lost 5 bases to trimming and J lost 10 bases, with 15 bases between them. The CDR3 loop reads CAWCSWGDSPLHF. The CDR3 bases are TGTGCCTGGTGTTCCTGGGGGGACTCACCCCTCCACTTT.

The chain is built from TRBV27 and TRBJ2-1, with 8 bases matching TRBD1. Germline V gene data show CDR1 as MNHEY and CDR2 as SMNVEV (reference sequence). CDR3 size: 13 residues. V lost 5 bases, J lost 8 bases, and 5 bases stayed unmatched. The CDR3 protein is CASSPGQGYEQFF. The CDR3 DNA reads TGTGCCAGCAGTCCTGGACAGGGATATGAGCAGTTCTTC.